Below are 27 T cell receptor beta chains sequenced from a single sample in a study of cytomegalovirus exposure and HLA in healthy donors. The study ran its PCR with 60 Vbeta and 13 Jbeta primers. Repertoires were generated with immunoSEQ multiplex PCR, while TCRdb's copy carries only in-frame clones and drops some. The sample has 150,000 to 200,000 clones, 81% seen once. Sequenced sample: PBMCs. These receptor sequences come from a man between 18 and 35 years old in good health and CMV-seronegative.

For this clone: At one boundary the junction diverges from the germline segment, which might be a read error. CDR3 region: CSSSLAGDRRYSGNTIYF. CDR3 in DNA: TGTTCCAGCAGCTTAGCGGGGGACAGGCGGTACTCTGGAAACACCATATATTTT. The chain has TRBV7-9 and TRBJ1-3, with TRBD1 identical over 8 bases. There are 18 residues in the CDR3. CDR1 is SEHNR, CDR2 FQNEAQ, per germline (reference sequence).

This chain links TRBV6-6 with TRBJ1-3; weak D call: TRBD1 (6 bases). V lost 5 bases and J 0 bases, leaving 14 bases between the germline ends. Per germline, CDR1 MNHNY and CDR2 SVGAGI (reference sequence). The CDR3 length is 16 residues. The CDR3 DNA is TGTGCCAGCAGTAGAGGGGGACGGAGCTCTGGAAACACCATATATTTT. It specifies CASSRGGRSSGNTIYF.

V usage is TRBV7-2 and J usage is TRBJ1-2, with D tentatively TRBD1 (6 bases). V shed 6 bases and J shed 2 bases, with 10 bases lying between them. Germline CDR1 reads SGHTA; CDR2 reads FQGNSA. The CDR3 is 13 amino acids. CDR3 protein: CASRDRSNYGYTF. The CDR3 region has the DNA TGTGCCAGCAGGGACAGATCCAACTATGGCTACACCTTC.

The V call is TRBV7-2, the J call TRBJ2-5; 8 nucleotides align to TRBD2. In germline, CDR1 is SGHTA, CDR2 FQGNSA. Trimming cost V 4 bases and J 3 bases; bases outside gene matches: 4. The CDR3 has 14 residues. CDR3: CASSWTSFEETQYF. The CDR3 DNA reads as TGTGCCAGCAGCTGGACTAGCTTCGAAGAGACCCAGTACTTC.

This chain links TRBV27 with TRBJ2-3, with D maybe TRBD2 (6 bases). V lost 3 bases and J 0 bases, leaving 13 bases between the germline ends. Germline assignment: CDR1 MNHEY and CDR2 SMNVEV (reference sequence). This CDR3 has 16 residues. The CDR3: CASSFLAGSSTDTQYF. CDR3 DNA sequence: TGTGCCAGCAGTTTCTTGGCGGGATCTAGCACAGATACGCAGTATTTT.

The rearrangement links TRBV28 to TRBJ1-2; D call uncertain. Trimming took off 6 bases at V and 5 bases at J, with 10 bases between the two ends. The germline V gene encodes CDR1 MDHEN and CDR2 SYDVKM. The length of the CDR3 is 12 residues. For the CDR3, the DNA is TGTGCCAGCAGCCTAAAACCGTATGGCTACACCTTC. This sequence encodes CASSLKPYGYTF.

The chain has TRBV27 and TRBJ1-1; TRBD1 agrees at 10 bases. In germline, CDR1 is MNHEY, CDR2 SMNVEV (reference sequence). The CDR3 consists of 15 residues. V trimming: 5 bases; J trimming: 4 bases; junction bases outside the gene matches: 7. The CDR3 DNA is TGTGCCAGCAGTCAACCGACAGGGGGCTCCACTGAAGCTTTCTTT. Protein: CASSQPTGGSTEAFF.

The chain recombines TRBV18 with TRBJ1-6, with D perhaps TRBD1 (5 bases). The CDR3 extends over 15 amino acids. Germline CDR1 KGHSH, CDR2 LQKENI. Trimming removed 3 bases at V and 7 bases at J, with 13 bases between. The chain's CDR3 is CASSPGAGANSPLHF. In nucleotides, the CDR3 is TGTGCCAGCTCACCTGGGGCCGGCGCGAATTCACCCCTCCACTTT. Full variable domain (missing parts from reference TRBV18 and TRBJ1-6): NAGVMQNPRHLVRRRGQEARLRCSPMKGHSHVYWYRQLPEEGLKFMVYLQKENIIDESGMPKERFSAEFPKEGPSILRIQQVVRGDSAAYFCASSPGAGANSPLHFGNGTRLTVT.

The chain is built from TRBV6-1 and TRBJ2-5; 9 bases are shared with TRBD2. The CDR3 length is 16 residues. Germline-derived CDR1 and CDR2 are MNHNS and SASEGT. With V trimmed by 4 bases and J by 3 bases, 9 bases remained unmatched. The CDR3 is CASSGSLAGFKETQYF. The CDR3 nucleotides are TGTGCCAGCAGTGGCTCACTAGCGGGTTTTAAAGAGACCCAGTACTTC.

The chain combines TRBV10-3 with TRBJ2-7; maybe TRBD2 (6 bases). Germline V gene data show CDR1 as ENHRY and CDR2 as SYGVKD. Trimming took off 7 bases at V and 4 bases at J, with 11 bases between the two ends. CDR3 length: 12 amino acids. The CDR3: CAIMRGGYEQYF. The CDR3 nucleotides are TGTGCCATCATGAGGGGAGGATACGAGCAGTACTTC.

CDR3 in DNA: TGCGCCAGCAGCCAAAATCCTAGCGGGGGGTTTGCAGATACGCAGTATTTT. The encoded protein is CASSQNPSGGFADTQYF. V usage is TRBV4-3 and J usage is TRBJ2-3; 11 bases align to TRBD2. Trimming at V came to 2 bases and at J to 4 bases, leaving 8 bases not matched to a gene. The CDR3 is made up of 17 amino acids. Germline V CDR1 and CDR2: LGHNA, YSLEER.

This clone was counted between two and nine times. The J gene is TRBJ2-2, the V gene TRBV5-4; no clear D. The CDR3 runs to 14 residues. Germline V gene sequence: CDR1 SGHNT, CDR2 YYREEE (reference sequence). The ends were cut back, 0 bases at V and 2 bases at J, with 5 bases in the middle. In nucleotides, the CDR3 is TGTGCCAGCAGCTTGGACAGTAACACCGGGGAGCTGTTTTTT. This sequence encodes CASSLDSNTGELFF.

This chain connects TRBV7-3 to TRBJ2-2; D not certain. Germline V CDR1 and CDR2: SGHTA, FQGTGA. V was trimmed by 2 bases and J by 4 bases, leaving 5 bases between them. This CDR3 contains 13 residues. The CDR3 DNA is TGTGCCAGCAGCTTATCTCTCACCGGGGAGCTGTTTTTT. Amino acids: CASSLSLTGELFF. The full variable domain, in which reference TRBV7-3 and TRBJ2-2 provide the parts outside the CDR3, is GAGVSQTPSNKVTEKGKYVELRCDPISGHTALYWYRQSLGQGPEFLIYFQGTGAADDSGLPNDRFFAVRPEGSVSTLKIQRTERGDSAVYLCASSLSLTGELFFGEGSRLTVL.

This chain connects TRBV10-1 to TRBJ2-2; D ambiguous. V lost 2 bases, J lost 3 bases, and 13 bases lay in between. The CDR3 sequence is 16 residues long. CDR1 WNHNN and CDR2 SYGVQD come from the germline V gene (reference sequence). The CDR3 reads CASSEDPGFDTGELFF. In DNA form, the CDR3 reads TGCGCCAGCAGTGAGGACCCAGGATTCGACACCGGGGAGCTGTTTTTT.

The CDR3 here is CASSLSIGQGVTYEQYF. For the CDR3, the DNA is TGTGCCAGCAGTTTATCCATCGGACAGGGGGTGACCTACGAGCAGTACTTC. The chain combines TRBV27 with TRBJ2-7; 10 bases fit TRBD1. The CDR3 has 17 amino acids. With V trimmed by 0 bases and J by 2 bases, 7 bases remained unmatched. Germline V gene sequence: CDR1 MNHEY, CDR2 SMNVEV (reference sequence).

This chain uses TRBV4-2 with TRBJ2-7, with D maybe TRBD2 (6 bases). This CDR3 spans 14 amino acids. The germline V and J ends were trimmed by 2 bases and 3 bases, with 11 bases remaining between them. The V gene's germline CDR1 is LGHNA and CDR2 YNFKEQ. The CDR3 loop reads CASSQSGEDYEQYF. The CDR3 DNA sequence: TGTGCCAGCAGCCAAAGTGGGGAGGACTACGAGCAGTACTTC.

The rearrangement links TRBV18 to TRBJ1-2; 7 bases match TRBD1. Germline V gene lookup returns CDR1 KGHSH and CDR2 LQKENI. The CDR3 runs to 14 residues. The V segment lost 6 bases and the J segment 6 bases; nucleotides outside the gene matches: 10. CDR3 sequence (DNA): TGTGCCAGCTCCGCAAACAGGGGCGGCGATGGCTACACCTTC. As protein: CASSANRGGDGYTF.

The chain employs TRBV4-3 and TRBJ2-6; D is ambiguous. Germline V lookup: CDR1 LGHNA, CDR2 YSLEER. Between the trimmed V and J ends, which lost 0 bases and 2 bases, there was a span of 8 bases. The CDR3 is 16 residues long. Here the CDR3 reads CASSQDGPAGANVLTF. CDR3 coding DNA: TGCGCCAGCAGCCAAGATGGCCCAGCTGGGGCCAACGTCCTGACTTTC.

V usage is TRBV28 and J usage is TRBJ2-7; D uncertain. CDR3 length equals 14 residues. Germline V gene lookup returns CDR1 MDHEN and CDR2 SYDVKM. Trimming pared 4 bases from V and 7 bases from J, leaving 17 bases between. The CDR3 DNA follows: TGTGCCAGCAGTTCCCCAGACTCCCCTCGGGAGCAGTACTTC. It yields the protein CASSSPDSPREQYF.

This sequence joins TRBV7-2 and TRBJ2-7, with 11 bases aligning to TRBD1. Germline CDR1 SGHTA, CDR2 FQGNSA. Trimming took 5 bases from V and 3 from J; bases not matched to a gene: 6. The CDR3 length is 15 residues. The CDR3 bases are TGTGCCAGCAGCCAAGGGACAGGGGGATTCTACGAGCAGTACTTC. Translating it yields CASSQGTGGFYEQYF.

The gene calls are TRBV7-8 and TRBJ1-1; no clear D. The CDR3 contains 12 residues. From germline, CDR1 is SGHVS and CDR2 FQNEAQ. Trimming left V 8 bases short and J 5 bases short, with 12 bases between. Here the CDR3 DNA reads TGTGCCAGCTGGCGGGAGAGGACTGAAGCTTTCTTT. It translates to CASWRERTEAFF.

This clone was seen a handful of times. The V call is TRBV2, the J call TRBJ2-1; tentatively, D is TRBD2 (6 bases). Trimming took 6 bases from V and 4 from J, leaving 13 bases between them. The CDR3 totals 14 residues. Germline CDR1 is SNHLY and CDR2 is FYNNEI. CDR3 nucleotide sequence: TGTGCCAGCAGATTCGAGGGGAGGTACAATGAGCAGTTCTTC. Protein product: CASRFEGRYNEQFF.

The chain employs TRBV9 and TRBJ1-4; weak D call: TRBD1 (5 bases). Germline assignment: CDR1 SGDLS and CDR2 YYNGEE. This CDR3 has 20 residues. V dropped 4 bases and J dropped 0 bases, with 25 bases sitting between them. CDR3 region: CASSPWGTPPQMATNEKLFF. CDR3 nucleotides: TGTGCCAGCAGCCCCTGGGGGACTCCCCCACAGATGGCAACTAATGAAAAACTGTTTTTT.

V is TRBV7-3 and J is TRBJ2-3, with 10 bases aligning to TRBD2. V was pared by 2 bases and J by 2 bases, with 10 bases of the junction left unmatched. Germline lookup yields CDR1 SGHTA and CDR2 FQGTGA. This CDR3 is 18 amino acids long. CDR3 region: CASSLQGLAEPFTDTQYF. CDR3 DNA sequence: TGTGCCAGCAGCTTACAAGGACTAGCGGAGCCCTTCACAGATACGCAGTATTTT.

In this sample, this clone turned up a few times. The DNA of the CDR3 is TGTGCCAGCAGCATTTGGGGGCTGGGAGTGGGTGAGCAGTTCTTC. Translated, it gives CASSIWGLGVGEQFF. J is TRBJ2-1 and V is TRBV5-6, with TRBD1 as a possible D gene (6 bases). The CDR3 runs 15 residues. Trimming pared 4 bases from V and 9 bases from J, leaving 20 bases between. The germline gives CDR1 SGHDT, CDR2 YYEEEE.

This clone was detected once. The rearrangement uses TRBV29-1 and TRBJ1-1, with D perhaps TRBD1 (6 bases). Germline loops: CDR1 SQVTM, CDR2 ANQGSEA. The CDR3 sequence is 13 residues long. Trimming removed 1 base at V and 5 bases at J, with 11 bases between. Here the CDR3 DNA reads TGCAGCGTTGAAGCCGGGACAAGGACTGAAGCTTTCTTT. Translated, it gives CSVEAGTRTEAFF.

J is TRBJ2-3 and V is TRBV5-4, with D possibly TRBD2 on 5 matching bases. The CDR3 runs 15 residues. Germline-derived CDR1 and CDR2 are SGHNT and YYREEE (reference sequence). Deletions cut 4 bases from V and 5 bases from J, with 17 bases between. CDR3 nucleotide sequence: TGTGCCAGCAGCGCCGGGATATATGTTGGAGATACGCAGTATTTT. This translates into CASSAGIYVGDTQYF.